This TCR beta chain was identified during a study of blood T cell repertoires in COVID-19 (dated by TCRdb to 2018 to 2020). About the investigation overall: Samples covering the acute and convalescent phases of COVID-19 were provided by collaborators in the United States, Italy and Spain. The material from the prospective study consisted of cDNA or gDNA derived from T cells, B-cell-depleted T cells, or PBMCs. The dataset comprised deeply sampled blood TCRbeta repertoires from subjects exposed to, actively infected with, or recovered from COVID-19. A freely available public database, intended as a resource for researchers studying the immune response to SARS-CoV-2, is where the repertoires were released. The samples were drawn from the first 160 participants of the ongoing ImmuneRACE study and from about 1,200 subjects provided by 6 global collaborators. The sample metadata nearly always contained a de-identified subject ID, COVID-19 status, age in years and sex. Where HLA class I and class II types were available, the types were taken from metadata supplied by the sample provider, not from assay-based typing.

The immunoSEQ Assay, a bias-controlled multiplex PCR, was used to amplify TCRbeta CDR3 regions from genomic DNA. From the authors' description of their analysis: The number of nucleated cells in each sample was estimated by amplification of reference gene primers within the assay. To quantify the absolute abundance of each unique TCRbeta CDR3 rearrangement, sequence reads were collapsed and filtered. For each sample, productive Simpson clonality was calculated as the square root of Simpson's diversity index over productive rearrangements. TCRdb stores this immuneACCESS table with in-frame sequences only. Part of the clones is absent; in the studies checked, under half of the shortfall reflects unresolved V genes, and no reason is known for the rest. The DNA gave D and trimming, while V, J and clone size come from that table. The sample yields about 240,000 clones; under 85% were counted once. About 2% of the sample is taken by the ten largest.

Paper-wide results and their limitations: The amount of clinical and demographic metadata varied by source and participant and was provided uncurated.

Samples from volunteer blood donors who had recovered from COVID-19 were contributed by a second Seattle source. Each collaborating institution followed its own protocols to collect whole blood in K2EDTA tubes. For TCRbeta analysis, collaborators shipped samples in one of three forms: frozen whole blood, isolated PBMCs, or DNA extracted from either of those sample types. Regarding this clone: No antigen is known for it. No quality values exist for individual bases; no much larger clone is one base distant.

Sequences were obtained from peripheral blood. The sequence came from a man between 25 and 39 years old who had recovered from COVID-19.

Here the CDR3 is given as CASLGGGHQETQYF. The bases read TGCGCCAGCCTCGGCGGGGGGCACCAAGAGACCCAGTACTTC. The chain employs TRBV5-1 and TRBJ2-5; 8 central bases correspond to TRBD2. The germline V end is reduced by 7 bases and the J end by 0 bases; junction bases left unmatched: 5. Inclusive of the bounding cysteine and phenylalanine, the CDR3 is 14 residues long. Of the read, only the CDR3 DNA is kept; its 42 bases are in frame from base 1. For CDR1 and CDR2, the germline V gene lists SGHRS and YFSETQ.